Shown below are 19 T cell receptor beta chains from a single sample sequenced in a study of shared clonotypes between healthy human individuals. Repertoires were generated with immunoSEQ multiplex PCR, while TCRdb's copy carries only in-frame clones and drops some. The repertoire holds around 330,000 clones, with 74% as singletons. The sequenced sample was memory CD4+ T cells sorted from blood. The subset here: CD45RA-negative fraction. These TCRs come from a man in his thirties or forties in good health.

This chain links TRBV7-2 with TRBJ2-7, with 7 bases lining up with TRBD1. CDR3 size: 15 residues. Losses at the gene ends were 5 bases for V and 3 bases for J; bases not matched to a gene: 10. Germline V gives CDR1 SGHTA, CDR2 FQGNSA. CDR3 in amino acids: CASSLHRGFFYEQYF. In nucleotides, the CDR3 is TGTGCCAGCAGCCTCCACAGGGGTTTTTTCTACGAGCAGTACTTC. Together with reference TRBV7-2 and TRBJ2-7, the CDR3 gives the full variable domain: GAGVSQSPSNKVTEKGKDVELRCDPISGHTALYWYRQSLGQGLEFLIYFQGNSAPDKSGLPSDRFSAERTGGSVSTLTIQRTQQEDSAVYLCASSLHRGFFYEQYFGPGTRLTVT.

The chain couples TRBV7-2 to TRBJ1-2, with D possibly being TRBD1 (5 bases). Between the trimmed V and J ends, which lost 5 bases and 5 bases, there was a span of 18 bases. Germline V lookup: CDR1 SGHTA, CDR2 FQGNSA. This CDR3 is built from 15 residues. CDR3 nucleotide sequence: TGTGCCAGCAGCCTCTATGGCATGGCAGGGTATGGCTACACCTTC. It yields the protein CASSLYGMAGYGYTF.

The rearrangement uses TRBV7-8 and TRBJ2-7; D uncertain. V was cut by 1 base and J by 9 bases, with 10 bases left in between. Germline V gives CDR1 SGHVS, CDR2 FQNEAQ. The CDR3 contains 12 residues. This CDR3 is CASSLDLMGQYF. In DNA form, the CDR3 reads TGTGCCAGCAGCTTAGACCTAATGGGGCAGTACTTC.

The rearrangement links TRBV10-2 to TRBJ2-3; TRBD1 matches at 7 bases. The germline CDR1 and CDR2 sequences are WSHSY and SAAADI. The CDR3 is 13 amino acids. V was pared by 5 bases and J by 4 bases, with 3 bases of the junction left unmatched. Here the CDR3 reads CASSLQGSDTQYF. The CDR3 nucleotides are TGCGCCAGCAGTCTACAGGGGTCAGATACGCAGTATTTT.

This chain joins TRBV5-1 and TRBJ1-4; D gene uncertain. CDR3 length equals 14 residues. Germline CDR1 is SGHRS and CDR2 is YFSETQ. Trimming removed 5 bases from V and 0 bases from J, with 8 bases in between. The CDR3 nucleotides read TGCGCCAGCAGGGCCGGGACAACTAATGAAAAACTGTTTTTT. Amino acids: CASRAGTTNEKLFF.

J is TRBJ1-5 and V is TRBV7-2; D possibly corresponds to TRBD1 (6 bases). In germline, CDR1 is SGHTA, CDR2 FQGNSA. Deletions cut 5 bases from V and 6 bases from J, with 14 bases between. There are 14 residues in the CDR3. The CDR3 sequence is CASSHRGGSQPQHF. The CDR3 DNA reads TGTGCCAGCAGCCACCGGGGGGGCAGTCAGCCCCAGCATTTT.

The J gene is TRBJ2-5, the V gene TRBV9; TRBD2 is a possible D gene (5 bases). Germline lookup yields CDR1 SGDLS and CDR2 YYNGEE. Trimming left V 0 bases short and J 2 bases short, with 11 bases between. The CDR3 totals 15 residues. The CDR3 is CASSVAGYDQETQYF. In DNA, the CDR3 is TGTGCCAGCAGCGTAGCGGGGTATGATCAAGAGACCCAGTACTTC.

The chain carries TRBV4-3 and TRBJ2-1; D call uncertain. The CDR3 is made up of 18 amino acids. The V end was cut by 0 bases, the J end by 0 bases, with 15 bases between. The germline CDR1 and CDR2 sequences are LGHNA and YSLEER. Written as DNA, the CDR3 is TGCGCCAGCAGCCAAGATTGGGTAGCTGGGCTCTCCTACAATGAGCAGTTCTTC. Protein: CASSQDWVAGLSYNEQFF.

This sequence joins TRBV10-2 and TRBJ1-3, with 9 bases aligning to TRBD1. The J segment lost 4 bases and the V segment lost 2 bases, leaving 0 bases of the junction unmatched. The CDR3 runs to 14 residues. The germline gives CDR1 WSHSY, CDR2 SAAADI. The CDR3 DNA follows: TGCGCCAGCAGTGAGACAGGGGGCGGAAACACCATATATTTT. Its protein product is CASSETGGGNTIYF.

CDR3 protein: CASSRWDGSWGEQYF. In DNA form, the CDR3 reads TGTGCCAGCAGCCGATGGGACGGATCATGGGGCGAGCAGTACTTC. The rearrangement uses TRBV7-9 and TRBJ2-7; tentatively, D is TRBD1 or TRBD2 (5 bases each). Trimming left V 5 bases short and J 6 bases short, with 20 bases between. This CDR3 has 15 amino acids. Germline assignment: CDR1 SEHNR and CDR2 FQNEAQ (reference sequence).

With respect to this clone: Compared with germline, one end of the junction differs, possibly owing to a read error. The V call is TRBV5-1, the J call TRBJ2-3; TRBD1 matches at 8 bases. Germline V gene data show CDR1 as SGHRS and CDR2 as YFSETQ. CDR3 length: 13 residues. CDR3 amino acids: CASSPLGTGTQYF. The CDR3 nucleotides are TGCGCCAGCAGTCCACTTGGGACAGGTACGCAGTATTTT. The entire variable domain, with the rest obtained from reference TRBV5-1 and TRBJ2-3, is as follows: KAGVTQTPRYLIKTRGQQVTLSCSPISGHRSVSWYQQTPGQGLQFLFEYFSETQRNKGNFPGRFSGRQFSNSRSEMNVSTLELGDSALYLCASSPLGTGTQYFGPGTRLTVL.

The chain is built from TRBV2 and TRBJ2-5, with a possible D match to TRBD1 (5 bases). The ends were cut back, 9 bases at V and 1 base at J, with 9 bases in the middle. Germline values: CDR1 SNHLY, CDR2 FYNNEI. The CDR3 totals 12 residues. CDR3: CASDRSQETQYF. CDR3 nucleotides: TGTGCCAGTGACAGATCCCAAGAGACCCAGTACTTC.

Of note for this clone: Additional DNA sequences in this sample encode the identical CDR3. V usage is TRBV5-1 and J usage is TRBJ2-2; D is unclear. CDR3 length equals 13 residues. Trimming removed 0 bases from V and 2 bases from J, with 2 bases in between. Germline V gene data show CDR1 as SGHRS and CDR2 as YFSETQ. The CDR3 bases are TGCGCCAGCAGCTTGGATAACACCGGGGAGCTGTTTTTT. This translates into CASSLDNTGELFF.

This clone has a count of ten or more. This chain links TRBV29-1 with TRBJ2-1; 10 nucleotides align to TRBD1. CDR3 length: 14 amino acids. The V gene end was trimmed by 7 bases and the J gene end by 7 bases; junction bases not matched to a gene: 10. Germline V gives CDR1 SQVTM, CDR2 ANQGSEA. In nucleotides, the CDR3 is TGCAGCGGCGTGGACAGGGGGAGGCAAAATGAGCAGTTCTTC. Translated: CSGVDRGRQNEQFF.

The J gene is TRBJ2-7, the V gene TRBV28; D might be TRBD1 or TRBD2, each matching 5 bases. CDR3 length: 16 amino acids. V was shortened by 7 bases and J by 3 bases, with 22 bases between the two germline ends. Per germline, CDR1 MDHEN and CDR2 SYDVKM. The CDR3 DNA reads as TGTGCCAGCACCTCGGGGCGCGGAGGAGTAAGCTACGAGCAGTACTTC. Translation gives CASTSGRGGVSYEQYF. Full variable domain (rest looked up from reference TRBV28 and TRBJ2-7): DVKVTQSSRYLVKRTGEKVFLECVQDMDHENMFWYRQDPGLGLRLIYFSYDVKMKEKGDIPEGYSVSREKKERFSLILESASTNQTSMYLCASTSGRGGVSYEQYFGPGTRLTVT.

This clone was counted once. The chain joins TRBV5-4 to TRBJ2-7; the match to TRBD2 covers 7 bases. CDR1 and CDR2 (germline): SGHNT, YYREEE (reference sequence). Trimming at V came to 2 bases and at J to 2 bases, leaving 4 bases not matched to a gene. This CDR3 comprises 14 residues. In nucleotides, the CDR3 is TGTGCCAGCAGCTTAAGCGGGACGACCTACGAGCAGTACTTC. Encoded protein: CASSLSGTTYEQYF.

Remarks on this clone: Other DNA sequences in this sample translate to the same CDR3. The chain has TRBV5-4 and TRBJ2-7; 8 bases are shared with TRBD1. Germline lookup yields CDR1 SGHNT and CDR2 YYREEE (reference sequence). Trimming at V came to 4 bases and at J to 0 bases, leaving 3 bases not matched to a gene. The CDR3 contains 14 residues. The CDR3 DNA reads as TGTGCCAGCAGCCGGGACAGGTCCTCCTACGAGCAGTACTTC. Protein sequence: CASSRDRSSYEQYF.

DNA of the CDR3: TGTGCCAGCAGCCGCCACGACCCCGAGACAGGATGGAATGAAAAACTGTTTTTT. Its protein is CASSRHDPETGWNEKLFF. The chain links TRBV28 to TRBJ1-4, with D tentatively TRBD1 (6 bases). The germline gives CDR1 MDHEN, CDR2 SYDVKM. This CDR3 contains 18 residues. V lost 6 bases and J 5 bases, leaving 25 bases between the germline ends.

In the case of this clone: With a much larger clone just one base away, this may be a read error. Other DNA sequences in the sample encode the same CDR3. This sequence joins TRBV7-2 and TRBJ1-2; perhaps TRBD1 as D (6 bases). The CDR3 length is 13 residues. Germline values: CDR1 SGHTA, CDR2 FQGNSA. Trimming removed 5 bases from V and 2 bases from J, with 9 bases in between. This chain's CDR3 is CASSPDRNYGYTF. In DNA form, the CDR3 reads TGTGCCAGCAGCCCGGACAGAAACTATGGCTACACCTTC.